This T cell receptor beta chain was obtained from a study of graft-versus-host responses after intestinal transplantation. Whole-study context: Following induction with anti-thymocyte globulin, all recipients were given tacrolimus and steroids for around three years.

The CDR3 spans 13 residues. V was pared by 7 bases and J by 3 bases, with 14 bases between. Looked up from germline, CDR1 is GTSNPN and CDR2 is SVGIG (reference sequence). Some clones are missing from TCRdb's copy, which holds only in-frame ones; the method was immunoSEQ multiplex PCR. The sample has 20,000 to 25,000 clones, 30% to 40% seen once. A note on this clone: This specimen includes other DNA sequences encoding the same CDR3.

Plated together were around 200,000 CFSE-labeled responder cells and around 200,000 irradiated, violet-dye-labeled stimulator cells. J is TRBJ2-3 and V is TRBV30, with a weak D call TRBD2 (6 bases). This material consisted of alloreactive CD8+ T cells from a mixed lymphocyte reaction culture, taken before intestinal transplant. Described subset: CFSE-low proliferating T cells sorted from roughly six-day pre-transplant mixed lymphocyte reaction (GvH or HvG direction). The receptor comes from a human patient who received an intestinal transplant. The CDR3 loop reads CAFGGEWTDTQYF. CDR3 bases: TGTGCCTTCGGGGGAGAATGGACAGATACGCAGTATTTT.